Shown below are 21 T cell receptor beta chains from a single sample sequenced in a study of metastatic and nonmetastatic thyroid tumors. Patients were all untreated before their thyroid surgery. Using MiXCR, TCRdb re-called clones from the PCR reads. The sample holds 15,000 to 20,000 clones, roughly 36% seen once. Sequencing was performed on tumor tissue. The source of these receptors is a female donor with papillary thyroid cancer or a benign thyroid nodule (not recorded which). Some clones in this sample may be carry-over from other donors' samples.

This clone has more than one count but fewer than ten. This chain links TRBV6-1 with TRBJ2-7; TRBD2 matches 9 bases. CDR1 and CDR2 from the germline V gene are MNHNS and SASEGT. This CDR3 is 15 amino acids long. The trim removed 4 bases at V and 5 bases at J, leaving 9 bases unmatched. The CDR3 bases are TGTGCCAGCAGTGCTAGTAGCGGGAGTTCGAACGAGCAGTACTTC. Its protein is CASSASSGSSNEQYF.

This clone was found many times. The CDR3 loop is CASISGTNTEAFF. DNA for the CDR3: TGTGCCAGTATTTCAGGAACGAACACTGAAGCTTTCTTT. The V and J genes are TRBV7-8 and TRBJ1-1, with D hard to call. The CDR3 consists of 13 residues. CDR1 and CDR2 (germline): SGHVS, FQNEAQ. V was clipped by 9 bases and J by 1 base, with 12 bases between them.

CDR3 sequence (DNA): TGTGCCAGTAGGACACGCGGGGCGAGCGGAGCTAAAAACATTCAGTACTTC. Translating it yields CASRTRGASGAKNIQYF. V gene TRBV19 combines with J gene TRBJ2-4, with D maybe TRBD2 (6 bases). The CDR3 loop spans 17 amino acids. V was pared by 6 bases and J by 4 bases, with 22 bases between. Germline CDR1 reads LNHDA; CDR2 reads SQIVND (reference sequence).

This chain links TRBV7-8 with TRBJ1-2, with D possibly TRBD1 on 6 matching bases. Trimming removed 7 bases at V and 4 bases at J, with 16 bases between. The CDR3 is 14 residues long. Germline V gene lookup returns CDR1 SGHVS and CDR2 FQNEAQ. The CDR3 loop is CASIKFRGSYGYTF. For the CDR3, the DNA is TGTGCCAGCATCAAATTCAGGGGTTCCTATGGCTACACCTTC.

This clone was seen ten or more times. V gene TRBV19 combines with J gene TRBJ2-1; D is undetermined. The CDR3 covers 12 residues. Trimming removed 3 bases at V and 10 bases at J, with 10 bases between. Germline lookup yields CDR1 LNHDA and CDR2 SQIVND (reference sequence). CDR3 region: CASSMRNGEQFF. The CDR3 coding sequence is TGTGCCAGTAGTATGAGAAACGGGGAGCAGTTCTTC.

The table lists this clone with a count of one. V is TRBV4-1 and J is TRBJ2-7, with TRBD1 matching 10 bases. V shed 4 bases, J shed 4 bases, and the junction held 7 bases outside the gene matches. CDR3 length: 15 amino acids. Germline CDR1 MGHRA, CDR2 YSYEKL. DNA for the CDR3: TGCGCCAGCAGCCCTTCCGGGACAGGGGTATACGAGCAGTACTTC. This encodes CASSPSGTGVYEQYF.

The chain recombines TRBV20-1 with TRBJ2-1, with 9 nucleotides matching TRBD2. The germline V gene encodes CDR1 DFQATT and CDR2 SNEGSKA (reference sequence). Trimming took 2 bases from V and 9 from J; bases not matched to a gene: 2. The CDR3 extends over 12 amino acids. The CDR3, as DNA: TGCAGTGCTAGACTAGCGGGACTTGAGCAGTTCTTC. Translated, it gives CSARLAGLEQFF.

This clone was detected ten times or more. CDR3 sequence: CASSEVQAGELFF. The CDR3, as DNA: TGTGCCAGCAGTGAAGTGCAGGCCGGGGAGCTGTTTTTT. This chain joins TRBV2 and TRBJ2-2; D unclear. The germline V and J ends were trimmed by 1 base and 6 bases, with 6 bases remaining between them. This CDR3 is 13 amino acids long. The germline V gene has CDR1 SNHLY and CDR2 FYNNEI. The full variable domain, rest sourced from reference TRBV2 and TRBJ2-2, is EPEVTQTPSHQVTQMGQEVILRCVPISNHLYFYWYRQILGQKVEFLVSFYNNEISEKSEIFDDQFSVERPDGSNFTLKIRSTKLEDSAMYFCASSEVQAGELFFGEGSRLTVL.

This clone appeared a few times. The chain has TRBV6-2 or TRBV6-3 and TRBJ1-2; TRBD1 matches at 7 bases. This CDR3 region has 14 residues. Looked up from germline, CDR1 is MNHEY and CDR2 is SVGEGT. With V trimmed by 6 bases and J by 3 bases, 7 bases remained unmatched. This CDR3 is CASSRGGEDYGYTF. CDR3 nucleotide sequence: TGTGCCAGCAGCCGAGGGGGCGAGGACTATGGCTACACCTTC.

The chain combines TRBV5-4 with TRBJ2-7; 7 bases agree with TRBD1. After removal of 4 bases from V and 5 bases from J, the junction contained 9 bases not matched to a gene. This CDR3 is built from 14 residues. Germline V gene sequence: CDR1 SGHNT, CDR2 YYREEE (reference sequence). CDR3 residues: CASSPRDRVNEQYF. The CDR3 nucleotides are TGTGCCAGCAGCCCCCGTGACAGGGTCAACGAGCAGTACTTC.

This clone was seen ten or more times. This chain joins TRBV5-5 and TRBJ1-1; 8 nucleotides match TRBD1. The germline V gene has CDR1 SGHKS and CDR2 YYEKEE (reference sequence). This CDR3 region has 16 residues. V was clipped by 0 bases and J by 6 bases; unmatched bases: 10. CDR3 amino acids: CASSLGQGPLRAEAFF. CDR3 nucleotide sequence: TGTGCCAGCAGCTTGGGACAGGGGCCACTTAGGGCTGAAGCTTTCTTT.

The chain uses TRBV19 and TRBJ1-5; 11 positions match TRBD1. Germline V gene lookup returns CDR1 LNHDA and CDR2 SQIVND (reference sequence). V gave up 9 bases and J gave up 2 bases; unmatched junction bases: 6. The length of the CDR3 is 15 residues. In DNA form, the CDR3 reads TGTGCCAGCCGGGGGGGACAGGGGGGCAATCAGCCCCAGCATTTT. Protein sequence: CASRGGQGGNQPQHF.

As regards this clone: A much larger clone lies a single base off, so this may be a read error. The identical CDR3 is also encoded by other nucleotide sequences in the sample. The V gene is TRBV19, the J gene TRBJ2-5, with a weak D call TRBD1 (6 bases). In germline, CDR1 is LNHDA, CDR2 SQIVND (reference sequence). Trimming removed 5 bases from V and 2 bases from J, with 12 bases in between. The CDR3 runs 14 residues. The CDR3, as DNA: TGTGCCAGTAGTCGGCAGGGGTTACAAGAGACCCAGTACTTC. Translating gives CASSRQGLQETQYF.

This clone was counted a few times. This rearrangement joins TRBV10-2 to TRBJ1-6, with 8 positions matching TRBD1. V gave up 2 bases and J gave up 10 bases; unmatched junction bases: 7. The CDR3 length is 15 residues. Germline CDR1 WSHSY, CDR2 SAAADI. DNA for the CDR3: TGCGCCAGCAGTGAGCTGGACAGGGCGGAATCACCCCTCCACTTT. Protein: CASSELDRAESPLHF.

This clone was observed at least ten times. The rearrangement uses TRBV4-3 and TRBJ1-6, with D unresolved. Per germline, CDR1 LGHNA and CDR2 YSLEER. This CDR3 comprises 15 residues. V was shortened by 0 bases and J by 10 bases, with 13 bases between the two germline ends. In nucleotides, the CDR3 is TGCGCCAGCAGCCAAGAGGATCGGTCGGGATCACCCCTCCACTTT. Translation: CASSQEDRSGSPLHF.

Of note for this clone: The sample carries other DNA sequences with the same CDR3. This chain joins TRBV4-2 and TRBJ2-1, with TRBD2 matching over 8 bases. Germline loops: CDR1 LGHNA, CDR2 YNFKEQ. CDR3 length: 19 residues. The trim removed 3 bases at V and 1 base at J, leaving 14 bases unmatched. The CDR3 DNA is TGTGCCAGCAGCCACAGTGGACTAGCAGCACAGGGATCCTACAATGAGCAGTTCTTC. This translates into CASSHSGLAAQGSYNEQFF.

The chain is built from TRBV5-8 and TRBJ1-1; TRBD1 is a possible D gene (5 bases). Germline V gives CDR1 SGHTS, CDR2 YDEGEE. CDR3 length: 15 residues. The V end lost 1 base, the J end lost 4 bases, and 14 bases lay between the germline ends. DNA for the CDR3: TGTGCCAGCAGCTTGTTCGGGGCGAGGAGCACTGAAGCTTTCTTT. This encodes CASSLFGARSTEAFF.

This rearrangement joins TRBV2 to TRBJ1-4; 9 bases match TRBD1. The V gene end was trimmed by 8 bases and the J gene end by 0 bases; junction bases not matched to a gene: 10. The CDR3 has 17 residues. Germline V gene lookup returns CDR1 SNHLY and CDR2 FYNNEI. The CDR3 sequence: CASLGGTGYPTNEKLFF. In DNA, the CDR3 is TGTGCCAGCTTAGGCGGGACAGGGTATCCAACTAATGAAAAACTGTTTTTT.

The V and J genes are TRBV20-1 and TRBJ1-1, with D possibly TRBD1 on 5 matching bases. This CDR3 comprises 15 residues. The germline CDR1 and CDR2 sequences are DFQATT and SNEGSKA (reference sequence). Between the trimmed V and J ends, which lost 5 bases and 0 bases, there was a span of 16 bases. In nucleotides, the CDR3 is TGCAGTGCTGCGGGGTTTAGGACAATGAACACTGAAGCTTTCTTT. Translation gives CSAAGFRTMNTEAFF.

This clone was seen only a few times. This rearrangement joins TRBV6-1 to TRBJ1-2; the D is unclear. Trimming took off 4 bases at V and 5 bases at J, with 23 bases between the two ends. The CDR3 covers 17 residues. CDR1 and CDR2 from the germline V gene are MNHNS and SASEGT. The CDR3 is CASSGVGGRKVLYGYTF. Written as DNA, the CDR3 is TGTGCCAGCAGTGGAGTAGGTGGCAGGAAGGTTTTATATGGCTACACCTTC.

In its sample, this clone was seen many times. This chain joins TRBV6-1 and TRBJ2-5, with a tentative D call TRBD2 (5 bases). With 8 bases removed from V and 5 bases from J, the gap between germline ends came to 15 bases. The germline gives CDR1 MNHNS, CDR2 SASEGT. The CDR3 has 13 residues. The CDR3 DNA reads TGTGCCAGCGGCTCGAGGGCCGGGGAGACCCAGTACTTC. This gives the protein CASGSRAGETQYF.